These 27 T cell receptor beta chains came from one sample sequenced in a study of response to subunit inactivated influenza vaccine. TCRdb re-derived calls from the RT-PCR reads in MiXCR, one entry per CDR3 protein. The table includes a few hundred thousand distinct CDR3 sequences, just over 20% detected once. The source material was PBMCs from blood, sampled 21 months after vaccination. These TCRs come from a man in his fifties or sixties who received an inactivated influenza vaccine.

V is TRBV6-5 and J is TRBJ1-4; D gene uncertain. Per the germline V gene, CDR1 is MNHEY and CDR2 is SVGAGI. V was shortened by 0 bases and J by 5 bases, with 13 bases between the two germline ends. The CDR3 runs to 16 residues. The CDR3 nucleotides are TGTGCCAGCAGTTACTCCGGAGCCCCGGGGAATGAAAAACTGTTTTTT. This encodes CASSYSGAPGNEKLFF.

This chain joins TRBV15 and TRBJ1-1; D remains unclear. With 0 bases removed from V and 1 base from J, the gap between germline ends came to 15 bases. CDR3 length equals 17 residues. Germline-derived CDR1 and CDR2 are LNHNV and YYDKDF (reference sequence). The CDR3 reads CATSRDRVGQENTEAFF. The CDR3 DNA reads TGTGCCACCAGCAGAGATCGTGTGGGCCAGGAGAACACTGAAGCTTTCTTT.

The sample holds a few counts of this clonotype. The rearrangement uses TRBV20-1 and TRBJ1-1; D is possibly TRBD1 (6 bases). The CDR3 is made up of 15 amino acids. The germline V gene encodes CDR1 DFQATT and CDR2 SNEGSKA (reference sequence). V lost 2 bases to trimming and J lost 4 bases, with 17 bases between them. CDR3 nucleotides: TGCAGTGCTAGAAACCCAGGGGCCTCGGGCACTGAAGCTTTCTTT. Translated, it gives CSARNPGASGTEAFF.

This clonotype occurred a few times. The CDR3 DNA sequence: TGTGCCAGCAGCTTACCCAGCGGGAGGGCCGATGAGCAGTTCTTC. Translating it yields CASSLPSGRADEQFF. V is TRBV7-9 and J is TRBJ2-1; TRBD2 matches 10 bases. The junction had 6 bases not matched to a gene; V was cut back by 2 bases and J by 8 bases. The CDR3 loop spans 15 amino acids. CDR1 and CDR2 from the germline V gene are SEHNR and FQNEAQ (reference sequence).

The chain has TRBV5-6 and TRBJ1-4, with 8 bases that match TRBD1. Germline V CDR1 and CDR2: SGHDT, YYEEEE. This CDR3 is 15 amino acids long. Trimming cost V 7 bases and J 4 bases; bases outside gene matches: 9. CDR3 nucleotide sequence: TGTGCCAGCGGGAGACAGGGGAAGATTAATGAAAAACTGTTTTTT. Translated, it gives CASGRQGKINEKLFF.

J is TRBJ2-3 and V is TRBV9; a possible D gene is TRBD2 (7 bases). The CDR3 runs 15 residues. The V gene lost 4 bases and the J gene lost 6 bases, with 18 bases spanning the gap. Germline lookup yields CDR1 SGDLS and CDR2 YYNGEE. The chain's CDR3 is CASSSQRGGRDTQYF. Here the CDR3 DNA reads TGTGCCAGCAGCTCCCAAAGGGGGGGCCGGGATACGCAGTATTTT.

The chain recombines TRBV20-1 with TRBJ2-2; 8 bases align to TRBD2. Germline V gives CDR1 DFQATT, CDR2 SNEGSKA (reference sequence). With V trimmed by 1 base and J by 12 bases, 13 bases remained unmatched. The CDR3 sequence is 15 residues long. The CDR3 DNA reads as TGCAGTGCTAGAGCGGATGGGGTTGTAGCGGGGCAGCTGTTTTTT. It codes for CSARADGVVAGQLFF.

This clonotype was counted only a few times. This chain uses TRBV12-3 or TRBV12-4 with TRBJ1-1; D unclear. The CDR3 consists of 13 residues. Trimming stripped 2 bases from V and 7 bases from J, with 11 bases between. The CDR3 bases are TGTGCCAGCAGTTTATATCGGGTTCGTGAAGCTTTCTTT. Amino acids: CASSLYRVREAFF.

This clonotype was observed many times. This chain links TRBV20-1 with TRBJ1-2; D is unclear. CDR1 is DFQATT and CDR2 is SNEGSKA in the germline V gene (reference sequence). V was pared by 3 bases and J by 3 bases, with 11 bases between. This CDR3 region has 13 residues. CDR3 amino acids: CSARLTEYYGYTF. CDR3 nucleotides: TGCAGTGCTAGGCTTACAGAATACTATGGCTACACCTTC.

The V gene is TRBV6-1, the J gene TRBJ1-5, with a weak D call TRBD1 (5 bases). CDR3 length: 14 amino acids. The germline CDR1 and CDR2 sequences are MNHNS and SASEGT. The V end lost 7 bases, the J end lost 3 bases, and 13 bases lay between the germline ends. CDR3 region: CASIRDGSNQPQHF. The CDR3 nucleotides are TGTGCCAGCATTCGGGACGGCTCCAATCAGCCCCAGCATTTT.

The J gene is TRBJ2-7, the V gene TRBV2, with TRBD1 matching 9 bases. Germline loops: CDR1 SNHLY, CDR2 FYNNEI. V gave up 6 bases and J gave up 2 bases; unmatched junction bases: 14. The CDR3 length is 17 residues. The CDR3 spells CASRSTDWDRDPYEQYF. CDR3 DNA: TGTGCCAGCAGAAGTACTGATTGGGACAGGGATCCCTACGAGCAGTACTTC.

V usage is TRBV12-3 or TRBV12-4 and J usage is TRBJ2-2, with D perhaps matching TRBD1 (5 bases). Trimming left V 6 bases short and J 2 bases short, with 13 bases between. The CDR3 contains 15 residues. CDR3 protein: CASSTNQGNTGELFF. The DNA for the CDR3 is TGTGCCAGCAGCACCAACCAGGGCAACACCGGGGAGCTGTTTTTT.

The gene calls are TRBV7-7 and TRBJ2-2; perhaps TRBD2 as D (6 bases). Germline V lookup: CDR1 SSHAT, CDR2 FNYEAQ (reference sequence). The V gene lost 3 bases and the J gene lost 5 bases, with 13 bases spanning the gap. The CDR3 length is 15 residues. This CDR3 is CASSFLGGETGELFF. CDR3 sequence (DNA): TGTGCCAGCAGCTTTCTAGGCGGGGAGACCGGGGAGCTGTTTTTT. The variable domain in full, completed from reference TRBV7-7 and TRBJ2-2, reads GAGVSQSPRYKVTKRGQDVTLRCDPISSHATLYWYQQALGQGPEFLTYFNYEAQPDKSGLPSDRFSAERPEGSISTLTIQRTEQRDSAMYRCASSFLGGETGELFFGEGSRLTVL.

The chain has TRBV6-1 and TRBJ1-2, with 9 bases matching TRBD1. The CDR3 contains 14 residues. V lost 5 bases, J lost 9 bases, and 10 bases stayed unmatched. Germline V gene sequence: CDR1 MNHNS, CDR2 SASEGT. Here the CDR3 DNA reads TGTGCCAGCAGTATCACCGGGACAGGGATGCGCTACACCTTC. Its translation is CASSITGTGMRYTF.

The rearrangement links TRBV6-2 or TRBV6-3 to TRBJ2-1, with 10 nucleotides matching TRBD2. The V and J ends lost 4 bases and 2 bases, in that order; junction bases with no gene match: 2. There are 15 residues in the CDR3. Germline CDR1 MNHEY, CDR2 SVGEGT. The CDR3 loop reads CASSFGLAAYNEQFF. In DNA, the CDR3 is TGTGCCAGCAGTTTTGGACTAGCGGCCTACAATGAGCAGTTCTTC.

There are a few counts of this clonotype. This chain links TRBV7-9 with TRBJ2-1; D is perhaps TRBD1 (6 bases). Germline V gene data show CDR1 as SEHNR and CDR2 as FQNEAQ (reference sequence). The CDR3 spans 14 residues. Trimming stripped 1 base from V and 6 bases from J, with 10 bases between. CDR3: CASSLGTDANEQFF. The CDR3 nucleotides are TGTGCCAGCAGCTTAGGGACAGATGCCAATGAGCAGTTCTTC.

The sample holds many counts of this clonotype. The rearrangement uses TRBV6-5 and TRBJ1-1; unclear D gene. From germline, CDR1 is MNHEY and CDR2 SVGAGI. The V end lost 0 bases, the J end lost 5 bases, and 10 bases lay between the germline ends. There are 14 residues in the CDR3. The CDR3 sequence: CASSYSPLGTEAFF. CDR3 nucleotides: TGTGCCAGCAGTTACTCCCCGCTTGGGACTGAAGCTTTCTTT.

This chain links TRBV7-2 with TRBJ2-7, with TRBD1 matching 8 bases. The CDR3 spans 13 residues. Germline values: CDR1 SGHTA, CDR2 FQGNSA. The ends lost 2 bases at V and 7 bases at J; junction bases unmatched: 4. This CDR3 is CASSLTDRVEQYF. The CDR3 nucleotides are TGTGCCAGCAGCTTAACGGACAGGGTAGAGCAGTACTTC.

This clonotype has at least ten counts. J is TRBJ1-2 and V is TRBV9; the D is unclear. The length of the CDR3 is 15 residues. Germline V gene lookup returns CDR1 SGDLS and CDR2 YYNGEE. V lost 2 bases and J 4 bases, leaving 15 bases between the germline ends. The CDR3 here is CASSVDGEISYGYTF. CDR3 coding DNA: TGTGCCAGCAGCGTTGATGGGGAAATTAGCTATGGCTACACCTTC.

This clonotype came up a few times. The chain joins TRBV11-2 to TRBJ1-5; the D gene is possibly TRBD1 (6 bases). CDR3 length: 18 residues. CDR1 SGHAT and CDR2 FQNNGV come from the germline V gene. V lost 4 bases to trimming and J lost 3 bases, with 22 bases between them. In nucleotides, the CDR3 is TGTGCCAGCAGCTCCCACCCACAGGTCGACAGGCCCAATCAGCCCCAGCATTTT. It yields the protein CASSSHPQVDRPNQPQHF.

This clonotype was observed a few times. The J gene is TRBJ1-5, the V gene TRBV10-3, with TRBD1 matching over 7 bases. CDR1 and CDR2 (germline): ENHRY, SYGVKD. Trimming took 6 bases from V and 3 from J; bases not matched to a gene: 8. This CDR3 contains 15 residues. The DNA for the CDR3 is TGTGCCATCAGAGCCCAGGGGGGGGACAATCAGCCCCAGCATTTT. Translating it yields CAIRAQGGDNQPQHF.

CDR3 sequence (DNA): TGCGCCAGCAGCCAAGATTCAAGCGACACAGATACGCAGTATTTT. It specifies CASSQDSSDTDTQYF. The rearrangement links TRBV4-3 to TRBJ2-3; no clear D gene. Germline V gene sequence: CDR1 LGHNA, CDR2 YSLEER. Trimming left V 0 bases short and J 2 bases short, with 9 bases between. The CDR3 length is 15 residues.

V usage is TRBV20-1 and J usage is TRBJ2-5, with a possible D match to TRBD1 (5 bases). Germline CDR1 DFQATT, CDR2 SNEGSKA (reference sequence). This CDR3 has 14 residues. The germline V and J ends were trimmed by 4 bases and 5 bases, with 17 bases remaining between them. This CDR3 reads CSATIWGSGETQYF. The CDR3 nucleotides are TGCAGTGCTACGATCTGGGGCTCCGGGGAGACCCAGTACTTC.

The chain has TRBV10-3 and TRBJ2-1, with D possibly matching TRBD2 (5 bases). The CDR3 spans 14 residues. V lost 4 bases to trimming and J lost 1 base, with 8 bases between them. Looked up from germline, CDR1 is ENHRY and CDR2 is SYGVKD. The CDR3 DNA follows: TGTGCCATCAGTGGGACTGAATCCTACAATGAGCAGTTCTTC. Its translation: CAISGTESYNEQFF.

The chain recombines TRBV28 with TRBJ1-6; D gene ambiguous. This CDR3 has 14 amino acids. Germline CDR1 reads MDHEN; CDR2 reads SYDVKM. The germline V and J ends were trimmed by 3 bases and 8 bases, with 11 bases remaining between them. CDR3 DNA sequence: TGTGCCAGCAGTTTGGAGCAGGACTATTCACCCCTCCACTTT. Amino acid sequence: CASSLEQDYSPLHF.

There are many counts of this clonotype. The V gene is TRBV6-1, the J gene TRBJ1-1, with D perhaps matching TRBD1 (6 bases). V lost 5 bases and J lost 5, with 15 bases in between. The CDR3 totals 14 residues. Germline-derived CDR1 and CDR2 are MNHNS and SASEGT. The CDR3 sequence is CASSPRGGLTEAFF. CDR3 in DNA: TGTGCCAGCAGTCCCCGGGGGGGGCTGACTGAAGCTTTCTTT.

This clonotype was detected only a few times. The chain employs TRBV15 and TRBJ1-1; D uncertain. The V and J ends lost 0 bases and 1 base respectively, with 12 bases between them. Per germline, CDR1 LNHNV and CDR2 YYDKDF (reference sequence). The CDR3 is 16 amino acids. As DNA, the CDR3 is TGTGCCACCAGCAGAGATCTCGGCGGAGAGAACACTGAAGCTTTCTTT. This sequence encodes CATSRDLGGENTEAFF.